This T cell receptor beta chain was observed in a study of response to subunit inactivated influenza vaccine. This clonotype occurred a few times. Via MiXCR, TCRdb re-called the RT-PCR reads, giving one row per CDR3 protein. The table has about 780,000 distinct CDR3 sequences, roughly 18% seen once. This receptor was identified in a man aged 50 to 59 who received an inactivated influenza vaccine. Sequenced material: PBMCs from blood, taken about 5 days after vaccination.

This CDR3 is CASSETTYTEAFF. In nucleotides, the CDR3 is TGCGCCAGCAGTGAGACGACGTACACTGAAGCTTTCTTT. J is TRBJ1-1 and V is TRBV10-1; D unclear. The germline V and J ends were trimmed by 2 bases and 3 bases, with 7 bases remaining between them. CDR3 size: 13 residues. Germline CDR1 and CDR2: WNHNN and SYGVQD (reference sequence).